The source of this TCR beta chain is a study of T cell responses to AZD1222 COVID-19 vaccine. TCRdb's copy holds only in-frame clones and misses some; the assay was immunoSEQ multiplex PCR. This table lists about 140,000 clones. Germline values: CDR1 KGHSH, CDR2 LQKENI. V lost 3 bases, J lost 1 base, and 12 bases lay in between. The CDR3 runs to 15 residues. Sequenced sample: peripheral blood. This chain uses TRBV18 with TRBJ1-1, with D possibly matching TRBD1 (5 bases). The receptor comes from an adult in good health. CDR3 sequence reads: CASSPEGTQNTEAFF. DNA for the CDR3: TGTGCCAGCTCACCGGAAGGGACTCAGAACACTGAAGCTTTCTTT.